The 20 T cell receptor beta chains below all came from one sample that was sequenced in a study of CD8+ T cells in alopecia areata. As the sequencing template, cDNA was produced by extracting RNA and reverse transcribing it. Sequencing used immunoSEQ multiplex PCR; TCRdb keeps in-frame clones, though not all of them. The repertoire holds around 300,000 clones, with 50% to 75% as singletons. The treatment here: oral pan-JAK inhibitor, 5-10 mg twice daily. This sample comprised CD4+ T cells sorted from blood, obtained around week 54, from a patient treated with tofacitinib. The origin of the receptors is a human donor with alopecia areata.

Here the CDR3 DNA reads TGTGCCAGCTCACCACTAAACAGGGGGCAAAATGGAAACACCATATATTTT. It specifies CASSPLNRGQNGNTIYF. The chain employs TRBV18 and TRBJ1-3, with TRBD1 identical over 9 bases. The germline V gene has CDR1 KGHSH and CDR2 LQKENI. V lost 1 base and J lost 3; bases outside the gene matches: 7. CDR3 length: 17 amino acids.

The V and J genes are TRBV6-5 and TRBJ1-4; maybe TRBD1 (6 bases). This CDR3 comprises 14 residues. Per the germline V gene, CDR1 is MNHEY and CDR2 is SVGAGI. V shed 5 bases and J shed 4 bases, with 11 bases lying between them. The CDR3 sequence is CASSNRDGNEKLFF. In nucleotides, the CDR3 is TGTGCCAGCAGTAACAGGGACGGTAATGAAAAACTGTTTTTT.

The chain joins TRBV19 to TRBJ2-7; 10 bases map to TRBD2. The germline V gene has CDR1 LNHDA and CDR2 SQIVND (reference sequence). This CDR3 has 16 residues. V dropped 3 bases and J dropped 2; count of bases not matched to a gene: 7. The CDR3 region is CASSIGLAGGPYEQYF. CDR3 nucleotides: TGTGCCAGTAGTATTGGGTTAGCGGGGGGACCCTACGAGCAGTACTTC.

V usage is TRBV30 and J usage is TRBJ1-2, with unresolved D. CDR1 is GTSNPN and CDR2 is SVGIG in the germline V gene (reference sequence). The CDR3 is 11 amino acids. V lost 4 bases to trimming and J lost 7 bases, with 10 bases between them. CDR3 nucleotide sequence: TGTGCCTGGACCTCGGTGGGTGGCTACACCTTC. This encodes CAWTSVGGYTF. Full variable domain (rest looked up from reference TRBV30 and TRBJ1-2): SQTIHQWPATLVQPVGSPLSLECTVEGTSNPNLYWYRQAAGRGLQLLFYSVGIGQISSEVPQNLSASRPQDRQFILSSKKLLLSDSGFYLCAWTSVGGYTFGSGTRLTVV.

The J gene is TRBJ1-3, the V gene TRBV2; D remains ambiguous. Germline CDR1 and CDR2: SNHLY and FYNNEI. The V gene lost 5 bases and the J gene lost 1 base, with 15 bases spanning the gap. There are 16 residues in the CDR3. The CDR3 region has the DNA TGTGCCAGCAGTCCAAACCACCGGGGATCTGGAAACACCATATATTTT. Translation gives CASSPNHRGSGNTIYF.

The chain recombines TRBV5-4 with TRBJ2-2; D is ambiguous. The CDR3 totals 15 residues. CDR1 and CDR2 from the germline V gene are SGHNT and YYREEE (reference sequence). V lost 0 bases and J 0 bases, leaving 6 bases between the germline ends. CDR3 in amino acids: CASSLAGTNTGELFF. Written as DNA, the CDR3 is TGTGCCAGCAGCTTGGCAGGAACGAACACCGGGGAGCTGTTTTTT.

This clone has just a few counts. Other DNA sequences from this sample encode an identical CDR3 as well. The rearrangement links TRBV9 to TRBJ1-5; 8 bases are shared with TRBD1. This CDR3 comprises 14 residues. In germline, CDR1 is SGDLS, CDR2 YYNGEE. The J segment lost 7 bases and the V segment lost 3 bases, leaving 6 bases of the junction unmatched. CDR3 nucleotide sequence: TGTGCCAGCAGCGCAGGGACAGGAGGCCAGCCCCAGCATTTT. Its translation: CASSAGTGGQPQHF.

This chain connects TRBV4-1 to TRBJ1-3, with 11 bases matching TRBD1. Germline loops: CDR1 MGHRA, CDR2 YSYEKL. This CDR3 comprises 17 residues. The ends lost 4 bases at V and 3 bases at J; junction bases unmatched: 8. The CDR3: CASSRLPGTGGGNTIYF. DNA of the CDR3: TGCGCCAGCAGCCGCCTCCCCGGGACAGGGGGTGGAAACACCATATATTTT.

The genes are TRBV29-1 and TRBJ2-3; TRBD1 is a possible D gene (6 bases). The V gene's germline CDR1 is SQVTM and CDR2 ANQGSEA. Trimming pared 4 bases from V and 1 base from J, leaving 18 bases between. The CDR3 length is 16 residues. CDR3 nucleotide sequence: TGCAGCGTTGGATATTCGGGGCAGGGGCGCACAGATACGCAGTATTTT. Translation gives CSVGYSGQGRTDTQYF.

The V gene is TRBV5-6, the J gene TRBJ2-4; either TRBD1 or TRBD2 may supply D (5 bases each). Germline V lookup: CDR1 SGHDT, CDR2 YYEEEE. The CDR3 has 15 residues. The germline V and J ends were trimmed by 4 bases and 6 bases, with 17 bases remaining between them. The CDR3, as DNA: TGTGCCAGCAGCGGGGGAAAAGCCGCGGGAAACATTCAGTACTTC. It translates to CASSGGKAAGNIQYF.

This sequence joins TRBV29-1 and TRBJ1-3; D remains ambiguous. Trimming took off 5 bases at V and 0 bases at J, with 8 bases between the two ends. CDR1 SQVTM and CDR2 ANQGSEA come from the germline V gene. This CDR3 comprises 13 residues. CDR3 loop: CSVRLHSGNTIYF. The DNA for the CDR3 is TGCAGCGTTCGACTTCACTCTGGAAACACCATATATTTT. Based on the CDR3 plus reference TRBV29-1 and TRBJ1-3, the full variable domain is SAVISQKPSRDICQRGTSLTIQCQVDSQVTMMFWYRQQPGQSLTLIATANQGSEATYESGFVIDKFPISRPNLTFSTLTVSNMSPEDSSIYLCSVRLHSGNTIYFGEGSWLTVV.

The chain links TRBV29-1 to TRBJ1-2; D is uncertain. The CDR3 is 14 residues long. Germline V gives CDR1 SQVTM, CDR2 ANQGSEA. Trimming stripped 7 bases from V and 0 bases from J, with 15 bases between. The CDR3 nucleotides read TGCAGCGCACCAGACACTCTCTCTAACTATGGCTACACCTTC. Translation: CSAPDTLSNYGYTF.

The chain uses TRBV20-1 and TRBJ1-1; D ambiguous. Between the trimmed V and J ends, which lost 1 base and 10 bases, there was a span of 10 bases. The CDR3 has 11 amino acids. The germline V gene has CDR1 DFQATT and CDR2 SNEGSKA (reference sequence). The CDR3, as DNA: TGCAGTGCTAGAGGTCCCCTTGGAGCTTTCTTT. It specifies CSARGPLGAFF.

This clone showed up just a few times. The rearrangement joins TRBV7-2 to TRBJ2-7; 13 bases agree with TRBD2. The CDR3 extends over 16 amino acids. V trimming: 5 bases; J trimming: 3 bases; junction bases outside the gene matches: 7. The germline V gene encodes CDR1 SGHTA and CDR2 FQGNSA. The CDR3 region is CASSPGRTSGGYEQYF. The CDR3 coding sequence is TGTGCCAGCAGCCCGGGCAGGACTAGCGGGGGCTACGAGCAGTACTTC.

The genes are TRBV5-6 and TRBJ2-7; either TRBD1 or TRBD2 may fit D (6 bases each). V shed 4 bases and J shed 1 base, with 15 bases lying between them. The CDR3 runs 15 residues. CDR1 and CDR2 from the germline V gene are SGHDT and YYEEEE. CDR3 loop: CASSHRWRGSYEQYF. CDR3 coding DNA: TGTGCCAGCAGCCACCGTTGGAGGGGGTCCTACGAGCAGTACTTC.

The chain couples TRBV7-2 to TRBJ2-5; D is ambiguous. Per the germline V gene, CDR1 is SGHTA and CDR2 is FQGNSA. The V and J ends lost 1 base and 9 bases respectively, with 9 bases between them. This CDR3 is 12 amino acids long. DNA of the CDR3: TGTGCCAGCAGCTTAGGAGGACGTCCCCAGTACTTC. This encodes CASSLGGRPQYF.

V and J are TRBV29-1 and TRBJ2-2; 7 bases are a match to TRBD1. The V and J ends lost 7 bases and 2 bases, in that order; junction bases with no gene match: 7. The CDR3 loop spans 14 amino acids. Germline V lookup: CDR1 SQVTM, CDR2 ANQGSEA. CDR3 protein: CSARGTVNTGELFF. The CDR3 DNA sequence: TGCAGCGCCCGTGGGACAGTAAACACCGGGGAGCTGTTTTTT.

This clone turned up a few times. The chain's CDR3 is CASAPKGMNTEAFF. CDR3 coding DNA: TGTGCCAGCGCACCGAAGGGTATGAACACTGAAGCTTTCTTT. The chain has TRBV6-6 and TRBJ1-1; D not certain. The CDR3 loop spans 14 amino acids. Germline CDR1 is MNHNY and CDR2 is SVGAGI (reference sequence). Trimming cost V 8 bases and J 0 bases, with 13 bases left between them.

V and J are TRBV19 and TRBJ2-6; no clear D. V lost 1 base to trimming and J lost 0 bases, with 7 bases between them. Germline V gene sequence: CDR1 LNHDA, CDR2 SQIVND (reference sequence). The CDR3 totals 16 residues. CDR3 DNA sequence: TGTGCCAGTAGTATAGTGGGGTCCTCTGGGGCCAACGTCCTGACTTTC. It specifies CASSIVGSSGANVLTF.

This sequence joins TRBV12-5 and TRBJ1-2; D uncertain. The CDR3 loop spans 11 amino acids. V lost 5 bases, J lost 2 bases, and 3 bases lay in between. Germline loops: CDR1 LGHNT, CDR2 FRNRAP. The CDR3: CASGQNYGYTF. Here the CDR3 DNA reads TGTGCTAGTGGTCAGAACTATGGCTACACCTTC.